Sequencing of this T cell receptor (beta chain) was carried out in a study of shared clonotypes between healthy human individuals. Study as a whole: Per donor, three plates held CD4 naive cells, three held CD4 memory, two held CD8 naive and one held CD8 memory.

Study-wide results and caveats: Four donors shared approximately 5% of their naive CD4 clonotypes.

Of note for this clone: Its specificity is not known.

Each cell subset's genomic DNA was divided evenly among several immunoSEQ plates. Profiled with immunoSEQ multiplex PCR; TCRdb holds only in-frame clones, not every one. This sample has under 850,000 clones, with just under 75% found just once. Sequencing was done on a sample of memory CD4+ T cells sorted from blood. Documented subset: CD45RA-negative fraction. This sequence originates from a woman in her twenties or thirties in good health.

The CDR3 loop reads CAISDGTGLGYTF. The CDR3 nucleotides read TGTGCCATCAGTGACGGGACAGGGCTAGGCTACACCTTC. The chain links TRBV10-3 to TRBJ1-2; 9 bases line up with TRBD1. CDR1 is ENHRY, CDR2 SYGVKD, per germline. This CDR3 spans 13 amino acids. V gave up 3 bases and J gave up 8 bases; unmatched junction bases: 4.